This TCR beta chain was profiled in a study of blood T cell repertoires in COVID-19. Across the study: Donors in the United States, Italy and Spain gave samples during acute or convalescent COVID-19. T cells, B-cell-depleted T cells, or PBMCs provided the cDNA or gDNA that served as material.

Per the original data handling: Amplified reference gene primers provided the basis for estimating nucleated cell counts. Assay: immunoSEQ multiplex PCR; the TCRdb copy retains only in-frame clones and omits some. The D gene and trimming were derived from the DNA, and the V and J assignments and clone size from that table. The top ten hold 3% of the sample, which has around 250,000 clones, 75% to 90% seen once. The V segment lost 5 bases and the J segment 5 bases; nucleotides outside the gene matches: 5. The CDR3 consists of 14 residues. Germline V lookup: CDR1 SGHNT, CDR2 YYREEE (reference sequence).

The sample comprised peripheral blood. The genes are TRBV5-4 and TRBJ2-5, with 11 bases lining up with TRBD2. The sequence was obtained from a woman aged 25 to 39 with active or convalescent COVID-19. The CDR3 DNA reads as TGTGCCAGCAGATCTAGCGGGAGGTTGGAGACCCAGTACTTC. As protein: CASRSSGRLETQYF.